A selection of T cell receptor beta chains follows, all from one sample in a study of cytomegalovirus exposure and HLA in healthy donors. Method: immunoSEQ multiplex PCR; TCRdb's copy keeps in-frame clones and lacks some. The sample shows about 250,000 clones, roughly 87% of them seen only once. Sequences were obtained from PBMCs. Receptors originate from a man between 18 and 35 years old in good health and CMV-seropositive. Both conserved end residues are part of each CDR3. The order of the fields is V gene, clone size, J gene, D gene, CDR3 DNA, CDR3 protein. D genes are given only for firm matches. Part of the rows lack a size; the others show once, few, many or a class for expanded clones.

V gene: TRBV19
clone size: once
J gene: TRBJ1-5
D gene: TRBD1
CDR3 DNA: TGTGCCACCACGACAGGGTCCTTCAGGAGCAATCAGCCCCAGCATTTT
CDR3 protein: CATTTGSFRSNQPQHF

V gene: TRBV27
clone size: NA
J gene: TRBJ2-7
D gene: NA
CDR3 DNA: TGTGCCGGTAGGGGTCTCAACGACTACGAGCAGTACTTC
CDR3 protein: CAGRGLNDYEQYF

V gene: TRBV4-1
clone size: NA
J gene: TRBJ1-4
D gene: NA
CDR3 DNA: TGCGCCAGCAGCCAAATCTCTCGGAATGAAAAACTGTTTTTT
CDR3 protein: CASSQISRNEKLFF

V gene: TRBV5-4
clone size: NA
J gene: TRBJ2-6
D gene: TRBD1
CDR3 DNA: TGTGCCAGCAGGACAGGGGCTGGGGCCAACGTCCTGACTTTC
CDR3 protein: CASRTGAGANVLTF

V gene: TRBV2
clone size: NA
J gene: TRBJ2-7
D gene: NA
CDR3 DNA: TGTGCCAGCAGGCAGGGCCGACAGGGAGGAGAGCAGTACTTC
CDR3 protein: CASRQGRQGGEQYF

V gene: TRBV15
clone size: NA
J gene: TRBJ2-7
D gene: NA
CDR3 DNA: TGTGCCACCAGCTGGGACCGAGCCTACGAGCAGTACTTC
CDR3 protein: CATSWDRAYEQYF

V gene: TRBV27
clone size: NA
J gene: TRBJ2-1
D gene: NA
CDR3 DNA: TGTGCCAGCAGTTCCTCTGGCAATGAGCAGTTCTTC
CDR3 protein: CASSSSGNEQFF

V gene: TRBV18
clone size: NA
J gene: TRBJ2-3
D gene: NA
CDR3 DNA: TGTGCCAGCTCACCCCAAGGTCCGGGCCCCACAGATACGCAGTATTTT
CDR3 protein: CASSPQGPGPTDTQYF

V gene: TRBV28
clone size: NA
J gene: TRBJ2-5
D gene: TRBD1
CDR3 DNA: TGTGCCAGCAGTTCGGGACAGGGGGAGACCCAGTACTTC
CDR3 protein: CASSSGQGETQYF

V gene: TRBV28
clone size: NA
J gene: TRBJ1-2
D gene: TRBD1
CDR3 DNA: TGTGCCAGCAGCCACGGACAGGGGGCGTTCGGTGGCTACACCTTC
CDR3 protein: CASSHGQGAFGGYTF

V gene: TRBV10-3
clone size: NA
J gene: TRBJ2-7
D gene: NA
CDR3 DNA: TGTGCCAGCCGGGACCGGGGGAACGAGCAGTACTTC
CDR3 protein: CASRDRGNEQYF

V gene: TRBV25-1
clone size: NA
J gene: TRBJ2-2
D gene: TRBD2
CDR3 DNA: TGTGCCAGCATCAATATAGCGGGAGGGACCGGGGAGCTGTTTTTT
CDR3 protein: CASINIAGGTGELFF

V gene: TRBV2
clone size: NA
J gene: TRBJ1-5
D gene: NA
CDR3 DNA: TGTGCCAGCAGCGGAGGGACCGGCGACAGACACTATAGCAATCAGCCCCAGCATTTT
CDR3 protein: CASSGGTGDRHYSNQPQHF

V gene: TRBV6-5
clone size: NA
J gene: TRBJ2-7
D gene: NA
CDR3 DNA: TGTGCCAGCAGTTACTCGAGAAGGGCTTTCTACGAGCAGTACTTC
CDR3 protein: CASSYSRRAFYEQYF

V gene: TRBV10-2
clone size: NA
J gene: TRBJ1-1
D gene: NA
CDR3 DNA: TGCGCCAGCAGTGATTCGGGAAGTGAAGCTTTCTTT
CDR3 protein: CASSDSGSEAFF

V gene: TRBV5-1
clone size: NA
J gene: TRBJ2-7
D gene: NA
CDR3 DNA: TGCGCCAGCAGCTTCGACTGGTTGACCTACGAGCAGTACTTC
CDR3 protein: CASSFDWLTYEQYF

V gene: TRBV7-8
clone size: NA
J gene: TRBJ2-7
D gene: NA
CDR3 DNA: TGTGCCAGCAGCTTAGCGGGTCCACTCGAAGCCTACGAGCAGTACTTC
CDR3 protein: CASSLAGPLEAYEQYF

V gene: TRBV18
clone size: NA
J gene: TRBJ1-2
D gene: NA
CDR3 DNA: TGTGCCAGCTCACCACAGGATACTAACTATGGCTACACCTTC
CDR3 protein: CASSPQDTNYGYTF

V gene: TRBV6-1
clone size: NA
J gene: TRBJ2-2
D gene: NA
CDR3 DNA: TGTGCCAGCAGTTGGACAGTATCGTCCGGGGAGCTGTTTTTT
CDR3 protein: CASSWTVSSGELFF

V gene: TRBV2
clone size: NA
J gene: TRBJ2-3
D gene: NA
CDR3 DNA: TGTGCCAGCAGTCTGAGGACAGGCACAGATACGCAGTATTTT
CDR3 protein: CASSLRTGTDTQYF

V gene: TRBV28
clone size: NA
J gene: TRBJ1-3
D gene: NA
CDR3 DNA: TGTGCCAGCAGTTCCGAGGGGGGAGGAAACACCATATATTTT
CDR3 protein: CASSSEGGGNTIYF

V gene: TRBV4-1
clone size: NA
J gene: TRBJ2-7
D gene: NA
CDR3 DNA: TGCGCCAGCAGCCAATCAGGAGACTACGAGCAGTACTTC
CDR3 protein: CASSQSGDYEQYF

V gene: TRBV15
clone size: NA
J gene: TRBJ1-5
D gene: NA
CDR3 DNA: TGTGCCACCAGCACCGCAGCGGCAGGGTCTGGTCAGCCCCAGCATTTT
CDR3 protein: CATSTAAAGSGQPQHF

V gene: TRBV27
clone size: NA
J gene: TRBJ2-1
D gene: TRBD2
CDR3 DNA: TGTGCCAGCAGTTCCCAGCGGGGGTACAATGAGCAGTTCTTC
CDR3 protein: CASSSQRGYNEQFF